What follows are 27 T cell receptor beta chains derived from one specimen sequenced in a study of T cells in Graves' hyperthyroidism and ophthalmopathy. TCR beta CDR3 sequences were amplified from RNA transcripts. An initial round of RT-PCR targeting the TCR CDR3 relied on the HTBI primer set. TCRdb recomputed calls from the multiplex PCR reads with MiXCR, one row per CDR3 protein. The sample includes around 400,000 distinct CDR3 sequences, approximately 25% seen only once; the top ten take about 70%. The sample was blood. The receptor set was obtained from a man aged 50-60 years with Graves' hyperthyroidism.

Only a few counts were recorded for this clonotype. The chain links TRBV9 to TRBJ2-3, with no clear D. The CDR3 spans 14 residues. Germline CDR1 reads SGDLS; CDR2 reads YYNGEE. With 0 bases removed from V and 4 bases from J, the gap between germline ends came to 9 bases. In DNA, the CDR3 is TGTGCCAGCAGCGTAGTTCGTGAGGCAGATACGCAGTATTTT. As protein: CASSVVREADTQYF.

CDR3 region: CASSKTAGAPRNIQYF. In nucleotides, the CDR3 is TGTGCCAGCAGCAAAACAGCGGGGGCGCCGAGAAACATTCAGTACTTC. V gene TRBV3-1 combines with J gene TRBJ2-4; TRBD2 matches at 8 bases. V was pared by 5 bases and J by 6 bases, with 12 bases of the junction left unmatched. Germline CDR1 is LGHDT and CDR2 is YNNKEL (reference sequence). This CDR3 spans 16 amino acids.

This chain joins TRBV29-1 and TRBJ2-2; D possibly corresponds to TRBD1 (5 bases). Germline CDR1 SQVTM, CDR2 ANQGSEA. There are 14 residues in the CDR3. V lost 4 bases and J lost 0, with 9 bases in between. CDR3 nucleotides: TGCAGCGTTGGGGGCAGGACGAACACCGGGGAGCTGTTTTTT. This encodes CSVGGRTNTGELFF.

A few counts support this clonotype. One end of the junction fails to match germline, which may point to a read error. V is TRBV12-3 or TRBV12-4 and J is TRBJ2-7; 11 bases match TRBD2. The CDR3 length is 13 residues. The CDR3 sequence is CASNLAGGGEQYF. In DNA form, the CDR3 reads TGTGCCAGCAATTTAGCGGGAGGGGGGGAGCAGTACTTC.

This clonotype was seen a handful of times. V gene TRBV12-3 or TRBV12-4 combines with J gene TRBJ2-7, with unresolved D. The ends were cut back, 6 bases at V and 4 bases at J, with 13 bases in the middle. CDR3 length: 13 amino acids. CDR3 sequence reads: CASRGNNGYEQYF. The CDR3 nucleotides are TGTGCCAGCAGGGGAAACAATGGTTACGAGCAGTACTTC.

This clonotype was counted at least ten times. The chain links TRBV2 to TRBJ2-3; D gene uncertain. CDR1 and CDR2 (germline): SNHLY, FYNNEI. V lost 8 bases and J 2 bases, leaving 11 bases between the germline ends. This CDR3 has 13 residues. The CDR3 loop reads CASCALVTDTQYF. CDR3 DNA sequence: TGTGCCAGCTGCGCACTCGTCACAGATACGCAGTATTTT.

J is TRBJ2-3 and V is TRBV7-3; D is tentatively TRBD1 or TRBD2 (5 bases each). Germline CDR1 reads SGHTA; CDR2 reads FQGTGA. The CDR3 extends over 14 amino acids. Trimming cost V 3 bases and J 6 bases, with 13 bases left between them. The CDR3 protein is CASSLDTWGDTQYF. The CDR3 nucleotides read TGTGCCAGCAGCTTGGATACGTGGGGGGATACGCAGTATTTT. The entire variable domain, with the rest obtained from reference TRBV7-3 and TRBJ2-3, is as follows: GAGVSQTPSNKVTEKGKYVELRCDPISGHTALYWYRQSLGQGPEFLIYFQGTGAADDSGLPNDRFFAVRPEGSVSTLKIQRTERGDSAVYLCASSLDTWGDTQYFGPGTRLTVL.

The rearrangement joins TRBV28 to TRBJ1-4; unclear D gene. Germline CDR1 reads MDHEN; CDR2 reads SYDVKM. The length of the CDR3 is 16 residues. V lost 6 bases to trimming and J lost 4 bases, with 18 bases between them. The CDR3 DNA follows: TGTGCCAGCAGCCTCCCGTCTGGCAGGTTTAATGAAAAACTGTTTTTT. Protein sequence: CASSLPSGRFNEKLFF.

This clonotype has just a few counts. The rearrangement uses TRBV2 and TRBJ2-7, with 9 bases identical to TRBD2. Losses at the gene ends were 4 bases for V and 4 bases for J; bases not matched to a gene: 5. Germline assignment: CDR1 SNHLY and CDR2 FYNNEI. The length of the CDR3 is 14 residues. DNA for the CDR3: TGTGCCAGCAGTGTGAGCGGGAGGCAATACGAGCAGTACTTC. Protein sequence: CASSVSGRQYEQYF.

This clonotype was seen a few times. V and J are TRBV7-3 and TRBJ2-1; 12 positions agree with TRBD2. Trimming removed 5 bases from V and 6 bases from J; junction bases left unmatched: 2. Germline V gene lookup returns CDR1 SGHTA and CDR2 FQGTGA. This CDR3 has 14 amino acids. The CDR3 DNA is TGTGCCAGCAGCCCGACTAGCGGGAGCAATGAGCAGTTCTTC. Protein sequence: CASSPTSGSNEQFF.

This clonotype was seen ten or more times. The chain uses TRBV7-9 and TRBJ2-5, with 10 bases that match TRBD1. The CDR3 is made up of 15 amino acids. The ends lost 5 bases at V and 8 bases at J; junction bases unmatched: 11. Germline CDR1 reads SEHNR; CDR2 reads FQNEAQ (reference sequence). The CDR3 protein is CASSPPTGGAYTQYF. In nucleotides, the CDR3 is TGTGCCAGCAGCCCACCGACAGGGGGCGCATATACCCAGTACTTC.

The V call is TRBV12-3 or TRBV12-4, the J call TRBJ2-2; no firm D call. V dropped 6 bases and J dropped 5 bases, with 16 bases sitting between them. The CDR3 spans 15 residues. The CDR3 reads CASSSDKVRTGELFF. CDR3 nucleotides: TGTGCCAGCAGCTCTGACAAAGTGAGGACCGGGGAGCTGTTTTTT.

The chain links TRBV20-1 to TRBJ1-2, with a weak D call TRBD1 (6 bases). V lost 4 bases and J lost 4, with 16 bases in between. The CDR3 contains 14 residues. The germline gives CDR1 DFQATT, CDR2 SNEGSKA (reference sequence). The CDR3: CSAIEQGVGYGYTF. CDR3 bases: TGCAGTGCTATTGAACAGGGAGTCGGCTATGGCTACACCTTC.

The gene calls are TRBV28 and TRBJ1-2; possibly TRBD1 for D (6 bases). This CDR3 has 16 amino acids. Germline CDR1 and CDR2: MDHEN and SYDVKM. The V end was cut by 5 bases, the J end by 3 bases, with 19 bases between. The CDR3 loop is CASSPTGRESYYGYTF. CDR3 bases: TGTGCCAGCAGTCCCACAGGGCGAGAATCGTACTATGGCTACACCTTC.

This clonotype was seen at least ten times. The junction and the germline gene differ at one end; a read error may be behind it. V is TRBV11-2 and J is TRBJ2-5, with unresolved D. This CDR3 is built from 12 residues. CDR1 and CDR2 from the germline V gene are SGHAT and FQNNGV. This chain's CDR3 is CASSLGLETQYF. The CDR3 DNA reads as TGTGCCAGCAGTTTAGGCTTGGAGACCCAGTACTTC. Filled out from reference TRBV11-2 and TRBJ2-5, the complete variable domain reads EAGVAQSPRYKIIEKRQSVAFWCNPISGHATLYWYQQILGQGPKLLIQFQNNGVVDDSQLPKDRFSAERLKGVDSTLKIQPAKLEDSAVYLCASSLGLETQYFGPGTRLLVL.

Many counts were recorded for this clonotype. The chain recombines TRBV7-8 with TRBJ2-7; no definite D call. V dropped 7 bases and J dropped 6 bases, with 16 bases sitting between them. Germline assignment: CDR1 SGHVS and CDR2 FQNEAQ. The CDR3 is 13 amino acids. This CDR3 is CASTAPFSSEQYF. The CDR3 DNA is TGTGCCAGCACCGCACCTTTTAGCAGCGAGCAGTACTTC.

This clonotype occurred a few times. V gene TRBV9 combines with J gene TRBJ2-4; D is possibly TRBD2 (5 bases). Deletions cut 0 bases from V and 8 bases from J, with 12 bases between. The length of the CDR3 is 14 residues. Germline V gene lookup returns CDR1 SGDLS and CDR2 YYNGEE. The CDR3 loop is CASSVGTSGDIQYF. The CDR3 nucleotides are TGTGCCAGCAGCGTAGGTACAAGCGGAGACATTCAGTACTTC. The full variable domain, its missing parts supplied by reference TRBV9 and TRBJ2-4, is DSGVTQTPKHLITATGQRVTLRCSPRSGDLSVYWYQQSLDQGLQFLIQYYNGEERAKGNILERFSAQQFPDLHSELNLSSLELGDSALYFCASSVGTSGDIQYFGAGTRLSVL.

This clonotype was recorded many times. The chain combines TRBV30 with TRBJ1-1, with D possibly being TRBD1 (5 bases). CDR1 and CDR2 from the germline V gene are GTSNPN and SVGIG (reference sequence). This CDR3 comprises 13 residues. Trimming took off 2 bases at V and 5 bases at J, with 12 bases between the two ends. For the CDR3, the DNA is TGTGCCTGGAGTATCTCGGGGGGAACTGAAGCTTTCTTT. Residues: CAWSISGGTEAFF.

The chain combines TRBV18 with TRBJ2-7; 9 nucleotides agree with TRBD1. Trimming took 3 bases from V and 4 from J; bases not matched to a gene: 4. The CDR3 runs to 14 residues. The V gene's germline CDR1 is KGHSH and CDR2 LQKENI. CDR3 sequence reads: CASSPGQGEYEQYF. As DNA, the CDR3 is TGTGCCAGCTCACCGGGACAGGGAGAGTACGAGCAGTACTTC.

This clonotype came up many times. The rearrangement joins TRBV2 to TRBJ1-1, with 7 bases lining up with TRBD1. J lost 5 bases, V lost 6 bases, and 9 bases had no gene match. The germline V gene encodes CDR1 SNHLY and CDR2 FYNNEI. The CDR3 contains 14 residues. CDR3 in amino acids: CASRPGTVRTEAFF. The CDR3 DNA reads TGTGCCAGCAGGCCCGGGACAGTGAGAACTGAAGCTTTCTTT.

The chain links TRBV6-1 to TRBJ2-5, with TRBD2 identical over 12 bases. CDR1 MNHNS and CDR2 SASEGT come from the germline V gene. Trimming at V came to 2 bases and at J to 9 bases, leaving 10 bases not matched to a gene. There are 16 residues in the CDR3. CDR3 in amino acids: CASSELASGRARAQYF. Written as DNA, the CDR3 is TGTGCCAGCAGTGAACTGGCTAGCGGGAGGGCCAGGGCCCAGTACTTC.

This clonotype was recorded many times. This chain joins TRBV28 and TRBJ2-5; D may be TRBD1 (6 bases). Trimming removed 5 bases at V and 13 bases at J, with 20 bases between. The germline V gene has CDR1 MDHEN and CDR2 SYDVKM. CDR3 size: 13 residues. The CDR3 sequence is CASSPTGPTVGYF. The CDR3 region has the DNA TGTGCCAGCAGTCCCACAGGGCCCACGGTCGGGTACTTC.

The table lists this clonotype with many counts. The V and J genes are TRBV7-9 and TRBJ2-1, with 7 bases that match TRBD2. Germline lookup yields CDR1 SEHNR and CDR2 FQNEAQ (reference sequence). The CDR3 totals 15 residues. With 0 bases clipped from V and 8 bases from J, the junction kept 7 bases outside the gene matches. The CDR3: CASSLAGGLVDEQFF. The CDR3 DNA sequence: TGTGCCAGCAGCTTAGCAGGAGGACTAGTCGATGAGCAGTTCTTC. Full variable domain (remainder filled in from reference TRBV7-9 and TRBJ2-1): DTGVSQNPRHKITKRGQNVTFRCDPISEHNRLYWYRQTLGQGPEFLTYFQNEAQLEKSRLLSDRFSAERPKGSFSTLEIQRTEQGDSAMYLCASSLAGGLVDEQFFGPGTRLTVL.

The chain employs TRBV20-1 and TRBJ2-5; 9 positions match TRBD2. The V and J ends lost 0 bases and 5 bases, in that order; junction bases with no gene match: 13. The CDR3 runs to 17 residues. Germline CDR1 and CDR2: DFQATT and SNEGSKA (reference sequence). The DNA of the CDR3 is TGCAGTGCTAGAGAGCCTAGCGGGATCAGGTGGGGGGAGACCCAGTACTTC. This encodes CSAREPSGIRWGETQYF.

This chain uses TRBV15 with TRBJ2-7; TRBD1 is a possible D gene (6 bases). In germline, CDR1 is LNHNV, CDR2 YYDKDF (reference sequence). V lost 4 bases and J lost 1, with 14 bases in between. The CDR3 totals 15 residues. The CDR3 bases are TGTGCCACCAGCAAAGAGATGGACAGTTCCTACGAGCAGTACTTC. This encodes CATSKEMDSSYEQYF.

This clonotype was seen ten or more times. V gene TRBV28 combines with J gene TRBJ2-4; weak D call: TRBD2 (7 bases). Germline CDR1 reads MDHEN; CDR2 reads SYDVKM. V was cut by 3 bases and J by 8 bases, with 23 bases left in between. This CDR3 region has 17 residues. CDR3 amino acids: CASSFPHLGGGPYIQYF. The CDR3 region has the DNA TGTGCCAGCAGTTTTCCCCACCTAGGGGGAGGGCCTTACATTCAGTACTTC.

This clonotype was seen only a few times. The genes are TRBV5-1 and TRBJ2-7; 12 nucleotides match TRBD1. Germline values: CDR1 SGHRS, CDR2 YFSETQ. This CDR3 spans 17 amino acids. V shed 4 bases, J shed 7 bases, and the junction held 15 bases outside the gene matches. The CDR3 loop is CASSRTGTGGDREEQYF. The CDR3 DNA is TGCGCCAGCAGCAGAACCGGGACAGGGGGCGATCGCGAGGAGCAGTACTTC.